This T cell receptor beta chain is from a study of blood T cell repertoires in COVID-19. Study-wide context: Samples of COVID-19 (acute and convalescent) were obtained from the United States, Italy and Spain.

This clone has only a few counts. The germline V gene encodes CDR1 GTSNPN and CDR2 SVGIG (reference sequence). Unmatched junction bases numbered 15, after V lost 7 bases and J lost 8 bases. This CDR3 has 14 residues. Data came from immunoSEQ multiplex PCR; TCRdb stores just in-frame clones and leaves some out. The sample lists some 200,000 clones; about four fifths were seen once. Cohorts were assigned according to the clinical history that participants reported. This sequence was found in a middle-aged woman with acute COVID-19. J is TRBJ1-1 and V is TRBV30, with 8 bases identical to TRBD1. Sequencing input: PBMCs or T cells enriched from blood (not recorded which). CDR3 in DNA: TGTGCCTCCCAGAGCCCGGACAGGGACAAAGAAGCTTTCTTT. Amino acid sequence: CASQSPDRDKEAFF.